The 25 T cell receptor beta chains presented below share a single source sample, sequenced in a study of T cells in Graves' hyperthyroidism and ophthalmopathy. The TCR beta CDR3 regions underwent amplification using RNA transcripts as the source. TCR CDR3 underwent first-round RT-PCR with the HTBI primer set. Via MiXCR, TCRdb re-called the multiplex PCR reads, giving one row per CDR3 protein. This sample has hundreds of thousands of distinct CDR3 sequences; approximately 14% occur once, and the top ten carry about 4.5%. Sequencing was carried out using blood. These receptors came from a woman in her 40s with Graves' ophthalmopathy.

At least ten counts were recorded for this clonotype. The V gene is TRBV28, the J gene TRBJ2-2; possibly TRBD1 for D (6 bases). The germline V gene has CDR1 MDHEN and CDR2 SYDVKM. CDR3 length: 14 residues. V dropped 2 bases and J dropped 7 bases, with 11 bases sitting between them. CDR3 DNA sequence: TGTGCCAGCAGTTTAAAGCAAGGGGGCGGGGAGCTGTTTTTT. Amino acids: CASSLKQGGGELFF.

This clonotype was detected ten times or more. This sequence joins TRBV13 and TRBJ1-1; tentatively, D is TRBD1 (6 bases). The CDR3 is 16 amino acids. CDR1 is PRHDT, CDR2 FYEKMQ, per germline (reference sequence). V shed 5 bases and J shed 7 bases, with 23 bases lying between them. CDR3 coding DNA: TGTGCCAGCAGCACGACGACAGGAGGGGAGAGAGTTGAAGCTTTCTTT. Encoded protein: CASSTTTGGERVEAFF.

This clonotype showed up just a few times. V usage is TRBV4-3 and J usage is TRBJ2-5; D gene unclear. The length of the CDR3 is 15 residues. Germline CDR1 reads LGHNA; CDR2 reads YSLEER. Trimming cost V 1 base and J 2 bases, with 11 bases left between them. The CDR3 bases are TGCGCCAGCAGCCAAGGGTATTCGAATCAAGAGACCCAGTACTTC. This gives the protein CASSQGYSNQETQYF.

The chain carries TRBV28 and TRBJ1-2; tentatively, D is TRBD1 (6 bases). Trimming took 4 bases from V and 3 from J, leaving 18 bases between them. Germline CDR1 and CDR2: MDHEN and SYDVKM. The CDR3 is 16 amino acids. Here the CDR3 DNA reads TGTGCCAGCAGTTCTATGGGGGGGGCAGGGGACTATGGCTACACCTTC. Amino acids: CASSSMGGAGDYGYTF.

In this sample, this clonotype turned up a few times. The V and J genes are TRBV20-1 and TRBJ2-7; TRBD1 aligns across 7 bases. Germline V CDR1 and CDR2: DFQATT, SNEGSKA (reference sequence). The CDR3 extends over 14 amino acids. With V trimmed by 6 bases and J by 3 bases, 11 bases remained unmatched. CDR3 amino acids: CSATQGPGLYEQYF. For the CDR3, the DNA is TGCAGTGCGACACAGGGGCCCGGCCTCTACGAGCAGTACTTC.

This clonotype was detected a few times. The chain employs TRBV4-1 and TRBJ2-7, with 8 nucleotides matching TRBD2. After removal of 4 bases from V and 6 bases from J, the junction contained 14 bases not matched to a gene. In germline, CDR1 is MGHRA, CDR2 YSYEKL. The CDR3 runs to 16 residues. CDR3 coding DNA: TGCGCCAGCAGCCCAACGGGGCGGGGGGATGGGGTCGAGCAGTACTTC. Translation: CASSPTGRGDGVEQYF.

The CDR3 reads CASSLWGARETQYF. In nucleotides, the CDR3 is TGTGCCAGCAGCTTATGGGGAGCCCGGGAGACCCAGTACTTC. The rearrangement joins TRBV7-8 to TRBJ2-5; maybe TRBD2 (5 bases). Per germline, CDR1 SGHVS and CDR2 FQNEAQ. This CDR3 contains 14 residues. Trimming took 2 bases from V and 5 from J, leaving 12 bases between them.

This clonotype has at least ten counts. The V call is TRBV20-1, the J call TRBJ2-7, with 8 bases that match TRBD2. Germline V CDR1 and CDR2: DFQATT, SNEGSKA (reference sequence). This CDR3 region has 13 residues. J gave up 1 base and V 4 bases, and 3 bases lay outside the gene matches. For the CDR3, the DNA is TGCAGTGCTATAGCGGGACATTCCTACGAGCAGTACTTC. Translation: CSAIAGHSYEQYF.

This clonotype was observed many times. The rearrangement links TRBV5-8 to TRBJ2-2; D possibly matches TRBD1 or TRBD2 (5 bases each). CDR1 is SGHTS and CDR2 is YDEGEE in the germline V gene. CDR3 size: 15 residues. The germline V and J ends were trimmed by 1 base and 4 bases, with 11 bases remaining between them. For the CDR3, the DNA is TGTGCCAGCAGCTTGAGGTCTGGGGGCACCGGGGAGCTGTTTTTT. Translated, it gives CASSLRSGGTGELFF.

The chain is built from TRBV28 and TRBJ2-7; possibly TRBD1 for D (6 bases). The germline V gene has CDR1 MDHEN and CDR2 SYDVKM. With 2 bases removed from V and 3 bases from J, the gap between germline ends came to 14 bases. The CDR3 is made up of 15 amino acids. CDR3 region: CASSLISGVNYEQYF. The CDR3, as DNA: TGTGCCAGCAGTTTAATTTCAGGGGTCAACTACGAGCAGTACTTC.

This clonotype has at least ten counts. V gene TRBV5-5 combines with J gene TRBJ1-2; possibly TRBD1 for D (5 bases). Germline assignment: CDR1 SGHKS and CDR2 YYEKEE (reference sequence). This CDR3 is built from 15 residues. Trimming pared 0 bases from V and 3 bases from J, leaving 12 bases between. CDR3 DNA: TGTGCCAGCAGCTTGGACCAGGGAGCATACTATGGCTACACCTTC. Amino acid sequence: CASSLDQGAYYGYTF.

The sample holds many counts of this clonotype. V is TRBV5-1 and J is TRBJ2-5; 14 positions agree with TRBD2. There are 21 residues in the CDR3. The V gene end was trimmed by 1 base and the J gene end by 1 base; junction bases not matched to a gene: 15. Germline loops: CDR1 SGHRS, CDR2 YFSETQ. The CDR3 region has the DNA TGCGCCAGCAGCTTGCACCACTCGGGACTAGCGGGAGTTGAGGTCCAAGAGACCCAGTACTTC. Residues: CASSLHHSGLAGVEVQETQYF.

This clonotype has more than one count but fewer than ten. The chain combines TRBV11-2 with TRBJ2-7; no firm D call. This CDR3 contains 12 residues. Trimming removed 11 bases from V and 1 base from J, with 12 bases in between. The germline CDR1 and CDR2 sequences are SGHAT and FQNNGV. CDR3 amino acids: CACSIASYEQYF. In DNA, the CDR3 is TGTGCCTGCTCGATAGCTTCCTACGAGCAGTACTTC.

The genes are TRBV15 and TRBJ1-2; 9 bases agree with TRBD1. Trimming took 0 bases from V and 4 from J; bases not matched to a gene: 0. This CDR3 comprises 14 residues. Germline lookup yields CDR1 LNHNV and CDR2 YYDKDF (reference sequence). The CDR3 DNA follows: TGTGCCACCAGCAGAGAGGGACAGGGCTATGGCTACACCTTC. The encoded protein is CATSREGQGYGYTF.

This chain joins TRBV3-1 and TRBJ2-7; no reliable D call. Trimming took off 5 bases at V and 7 bases at J, with 15 bases between the two ends. The length of the CDR3 is 13 residues. The germline V gene has CDR1 LGHDT and CDR2 YNNKEL (reference sequence). Here the CDR3 reads CASSSARAEEQYF. The DNA of the CDR3 is TGTGCCAGCAGCTCGGCTAGAGCTGAGGAGCAGTACTTC.

This clonotype was observed at least ten times. The chain uses TRBV6-2 or TRBV6-3 and TRBJ2-7; D perhaps matches TRBD1 (5 bases). The ends were cut back, 4 bases at V and 3 bases at J, with 10 bases in the middle. Germline V lookup: CDR1 MNHEY, CDR2 SVGEGT. The CDR3 totals 13 residues. DNA for the CDR3: TGTGCCAGCAGTTTCCGACAGTTCTACGAGCAGTACTTC. Its protein is CASSFRQFYEQYF.

The J gene is TRBJ1-1, the V gene TRBV5-1, with D tentatively TRBD1 (5 bases). Looked up from germline, CDR1 is SGHRS and CDR2 is YFSETQ. The germline V and J ends were trimmed by 2 bases and 6 bases, with 11 bases remaining between them. The CDR3 sequence is 13 residues long. The CDR3 sequence: CASSLGALAEAFF. The CDR3 bases are TGCGCCAGCAGCTTAGGGGCTCTTGCTGAAGCTTTCTTT. Using reference TRBV5-1 and TRBJ1-1 for the parts outside the CDR3, the full variable domain is KAGVTQTPRYLIKTRGQQVTLSCSPISGHRSVSWYQQTPGQGLQFLFEYFSETQRNKGNFPGRFSGRQFSNSRSEMNVSTLELGDSALYLCASSLGALAEAFFGQGTRLTVV.

The chain has TRBV12-3 or TRBV12-4 and TRBJ1-1; D gene ambiguous. Trimming took off 7 bases at V and 6 bases at J, with 15 bases between the two ends. This CDR3 spans 13 amino acids. CDR3 in amino acids: CASTLGRDAEAFF. CDR3 DNA sequence: TGTGCCAGCACCTTGGGCAGAGACGCTGAAGCTTTCTTT.

This chain uses TRBV6-2 or TRBV6-3 with TRBJ1-5; unclear D gene. CDR3 length: 11 residues. Germline lookup yields CDR1 MNHEY and CDR2 SVGEGT. V gave up 6 bases and J gave up 6 bases, with 6 bases separating them. As DNA, the CDR3 is TGTGCCAGCAGGGTGGGTCAGCCCCAGCATTTT. It specifies CASRVGQPQHF.

The chain combines TRBV5-1 with TRBJ1-2; TRBD1 matches at 8 bases. The CDR3 spans 17 residues. V was clipped by 4 bases and J by 0 bases; unmatched bases: 11. Germline CDR1 is SGHRS and CDR2 is YFSETQ. The CDR3 protein is CASSPGQGGDPNYGYTF. In DNA, the CDR3 is TGCGCCAGCAGCCCCGGACAGGGAGGGGACCCTAACTATGGCTACACCTTC.

This clonotype showed up many times. The chain carries TRBV12-3 or TRBV12-4 and TRBJ2-7; D is ambiguous. The CDR3 is made up of 11 amino acids. The V gene lost 6 bases and the J gene lost 3 bases, with 6 bases spanning the gap. CDR3 region: CASSDYYEQYF. The CDR3 DNA reads TGTGCCAGCAGCGATTACTACGAGCAGTACTTC.

This clonotype was seen repeatedly, ten times or more. The chain couples TRBV2 to TRBJ2-7; D perhaps matches TRBD2 (6 bases). Germline V gene data show CDR1 as SNHLY and CDR2 as FYNNEI. The CDR3 runs 14 residues. The V end lost 7 bases, the J end lost 0 bases, and 13 bases lay between the germline ends. CDR3 DNA sequence: TGTGCCAGCACTGGCGGGACGAGCTCCTACGAGCAGTACTTC. Translating it yields CASTGGTSSYEQYF.

This clonotype came up a few times. Here the CDR3 DNA reads TGTGCCAGCAGCTTAGTCAGGTGGGGGAACACTGAAGCTTTCTTT. It yields the protein CASSLVRWGNTEAFF. The V call is TRBV7-2, the J call TRBJ1-1; D gene unclear. The CDR3 has 15 residues. V lost 1 base and J 1 base, leaving 10 bases between the germline ends. Germline V gene sequence: CDR1 SGHTA, CDR2 FQGNSA.

At least ten counts were recorded for this clonotype. The V call is TRBV28, the J call TRBJ1-5; D unresolved. Germline V CDR1 and CDR2: MDHEN, SYDVKM. The CDR3 extends over 15 amino acids. The V and J ends lost 4 bases and 4 bases respectively, with 14 bases between them. CDR3 DNA: TGTGCCAGCAGTTCTAAGGGCGCGGGGAATCAGCCCCAGCATTTT. Translated, it gives CASSSKGAGNQPQHF.

The chain couples TRBV6-2 or TRBV6-3 to TRBJ2-5; D uncertain. This CDR3 spans 15 amino acids. The V end lost 2 bases, the J end lost 5 bases, and 15 bases lay between the germline ends. From germline, CDR1 is MNHEY and CDR2 SVGEGT. The CDR3, as DNA: TGTGCCAGCAGTTACCCGGCGTGGGGTTTGGAGACCCAGTACTTC. Translated, it gives CASSYPAWGLETQYF.